The present T cell receptor (beta chain) was sequenced within a study of shared clonotypes between healthy human individuals. General study results and limits: Clonotype sharing among donors was expected to depend on sequencing depth. Several donors showed sharing of approximately 5% of naive CD4 clonotypes.

CDR1 and CDR2 from the germline V gene are KGHSH and LQKENI. V was clipped by 3 bases and J by 3 bases, with 11 bases between them. This CDR3 comprises 15 residues. As regards this clone: Antigen specificity is unknown. Distinct nucleotide sequences in the sample also encode this CDR3.

Repertoires were generated with immunoSEQ multiplex PCR, while TCRdb's copy carries only in-frame clones and drops some. The data contain 2,100,000 or so clones, 95% of them singletons. This chain joins TRBV18 and TRBJ2-2; D tentatively fits TRBD1 or TRBD2 (5 bases each). Sample: naive CD4+ T cells sorted from blood. As for subset: CD45RA+ positively selected. The TCR was taken from a man between 18 and 35 years old in good health. CDR3 nucleotides: TGTGCCAGCTCACCCCGGCAGGGAGACACCGGGGAGCTGTTTTTT. Translated, it gives CASSPRQGDTGELFF.